This T cell receptor beta chain was found in a study of CD8+CD57+ T cells in acquired aplastic anemia (dated by TCRdb to the late 2010s). As for the study more broadly: On average, sorted CD4+ and CD8+ cells yielded approximately 3 ug of extracted DNA, with a range of 0.2 to 27.4 ug. A CD8+CD57+ expansion meant a frequency higher than the mean frequency seen in healthy subjects.

Comments on this clonotype: No cognate antigen has been identified for it. No much larger clone is present one base from it, and per-base qualities are unavailable.

TCR beta VDJ combination and CDR3 sequence profiling used genomic DNA as the template. TCR repertoire sequencing was run on an Illumina HiSeq 2000. In the source study's methods: Repertoire assessment relied on Simpson's diversity index, CDR3 size and DJ length profiles, and TRBV/TRBJ rearrangement plots. The most abundant DNA sequence in the deep sequencing data was defined as the immunodominant clone. CDR3 amino acid sequences were checked for sharing between subjects and were compared against published repertoires and the VDJdb database. TCRdb passed the public sequencing reads through fastp at Q25 and MiXCR, retaining productive beta sequences. For every CDR3 protein sequence, its rows merge into one entry that carries the most common genes and DNA. TCRdb assigned the V and J calls; the authors' analysis was not used. This sample lists some 150,000 distinct CDR3 sequences; 71% were detected once. The ten largest clones capture approximately 48% of the sample.

Per the germline V gene (reference sequence), DFQATT is the CDR1 and SNEGSKA is the CDR2. Trimming at the junction amounts to 3 bases on V and 0 bases on J, and the germline ends lie 9 bases apart. The CDR3 runs 14 amino acids, cysteine and phenylalanine included. Of all the DNA, just the CDR3 is kept, 42 bases in frame from base 1. The research as a whole found: Twenty-nine CD8+ CDR3 sequences were shared between patients and controls but appeared highly expressed in patients and within their immunodominant clones. Between patients and healthy controls, no significant difference in CD8+ Simpson's diversity was found (P=0.060).

Expansion of CD8+CD57+ cells had been shown by flow cytometry in the patients chosen for sequencing. All patients had severe acquired aplastic anemia diagnosed by International Study of Aplastic Anemia and Agranulocytosis and Camitta criteria. Patients had received no therapy at the time of blood sampling. In the study, sorted CD4+ and CD8+ blood T cells from patients with severe aplastic anemia and from healthy subjects underwent deep sequencing of TCR repertoires. In the USA, patient enrollment took place under clinicaltrials.gov protocols 00001620, 01623167, 00001397, 00071045, 00081523 and 00961064. Ficoll-Paque density gradient centrifugation was used to isolate peripheral blood mononuclear cells. Before DNA extraction, CD4+ and CD8+ T cells were sorted with FACS or magnetic beads.

This sequence uses TRBV20-1 and TRBJ1-5; too little of a D gene remains to name it. This TCR came from a human donor with aplastic anemia. Sequences were obtained from sorted CD4+, CD8+, or CD8+CD57+ T cells (not recorded which) from PBMCs. CDR3 sequence: CSASTSYSNQPQHF. The base sequence is TGCAGTGCTAGTACCTCTTATAGCAATCAGCCCCAGCATTTT.